This is a list of T cell receptor beta chains from one sample in a study of blood T cell repertoires in COVID-19. Generated by immunoSEQ multiplex PCR, the TCRdb table keeps only in-frame clones and is missing some. The data hold 95,000 to 120,000 clones, with less than 75% observed a single time. The sample comprised peripheral blood. Source of these receptors: a woman between 40 and 55 years old with acute or convalescent COVID-19. CDR3s include the opening cysteine and the closing phenylalanine or tryptophan. The D gene is left open where the match is weak. Part of the rows lack a size; the others show once, few, many or a class for expanded clones.

d_gene,abundance,j_gene,v_gene,CDR3aa,CDR3nt
NA,NA,TRBJ2-6,TRBV7-6,CASSLASHSGANVLTF,TGTGCCAGCAGCTTAGCGTCACACTCTGGGGCCAACGTCCTGACTTTC
TRBD1,NA,TRBJ2-7,TRBV29-1,CSLSTQGTYEQYF,TGCAGCCTCTCTACACAGGGGACCTACGAGCAGTACTTC
NA,NA,TRBJ2-1,TRBV4-2,CASSQDRDSQFF,TGTGCCAGCAGCCAAGACCGGGATTCGCAGTTCTTC
TRBD1,NA,TRBJ1-2,TRBV18,CASSGQGRGNYGYTF,TGTGCCAGCTCCGGACAGGGGCGCGGGAACTATGGCTACACCTTC
NA,NA,TRBJ2-5,TRBV7-6,CASSLVGAKVRETQYF,TGTGCCAGCAGCTTAGTTGGGGCGAAGGTGAGAGAGACCCAGTACTTC
NA,NA,TRBJ1-2,TRBV4-3,CASSQPPDNDYTF,TGCGCCAGCAGCCAACCGCCGGACAACGACTACACCTTC
TRBD2,NA,TRBJ2-7,TRBV15,CATSRELADSSYEQYF,TGTGCCACCAGCAGAGAACTAGCGGATTCCTCCTACGAGCAGTACTTC
TRBD1,NA,TRBJ1-4,TRBV4-3,CASSQEHSQGDVATNEKLFF,TGCGCCAGCAGCCAAGAACACTCTCAGGGGGACGTTGCAACTAATGAAAAACTGTTTTTT
NA,NA,TRBJ2-3,TRBV7-3,CASSLRASTDTQYF,TGTGCCAGCAGCTTACGAGCTAGCACAGATACGCAGTATTTT
TRBD2,NA,TRBJ2-3,TRBV9,CASSVRGEADTQYF,TGTGCCAGCAGCGTCCGGGGGGAGGCAGATACGCAGTATTTT
NA,NA,TRBJ2-7,TRBV5-1,CASSSVGQTYEQYF,TGCGCCAGCAGCTCGGTAGGACAGACCTACGAGCAGTACTTC
TRBD2,NA,TRBJ2-7,TRBV5-1,CASSPGLAGGLAYEQYF,TGCGCCAGCAGTCCCGGACTAGCGGGGGGCCTTGCCTACGAGCAGTACTTC
NA,NA,TRBJ2-7,TRBV28,CASSLLPSRSYEQYF,TGTGCCAGCAGTTTACTTCCGTCTCGCTCCTACGAGCAGTACTTC
NA,NA,TRBJ2-1,TRBV29-1,CKVGDGNNEQFF,TGCAAGGTGGGAGATGGAAACAATGAGCAGTTCTTC
TRBD1,NA,TRBJ2-7,TRBV5-4,CASRKDRGSSYEQYF,TGTGCCAGCAGAAAGGACAGGGGTAGCTCCTACGAGCAGTACTTC
TRBD1,NA,TRBJ2-7,TRBV5-1,CASSLVGTGFGTGYEQYF,TGCGCCAGCAGCTTGGTGGGAACCGGTTTCGGGACAGGGTACGAGCAGTACTTC
NA,once,TRBJ1-2,TRBV19,CASSPGHNYYGYTF,TGTGCCAGTAGTCCGGGACATAACTACTATGGCTACACCTTC